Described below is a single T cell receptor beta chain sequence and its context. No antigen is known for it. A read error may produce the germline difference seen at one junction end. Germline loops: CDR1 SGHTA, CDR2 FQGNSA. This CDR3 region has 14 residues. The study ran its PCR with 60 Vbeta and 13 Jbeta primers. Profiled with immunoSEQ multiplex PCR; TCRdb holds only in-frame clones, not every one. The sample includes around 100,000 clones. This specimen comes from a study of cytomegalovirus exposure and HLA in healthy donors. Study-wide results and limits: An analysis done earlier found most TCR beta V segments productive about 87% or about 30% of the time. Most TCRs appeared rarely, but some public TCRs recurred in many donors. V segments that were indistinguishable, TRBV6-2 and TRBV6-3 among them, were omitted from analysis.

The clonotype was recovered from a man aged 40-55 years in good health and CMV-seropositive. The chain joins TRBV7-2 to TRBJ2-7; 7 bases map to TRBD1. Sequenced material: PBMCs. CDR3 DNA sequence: TGTGCCAGCAACTTAAAGGGGGCCCCCTACGAGCAGTACTTC. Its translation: CASNLKGAPYEQYF.